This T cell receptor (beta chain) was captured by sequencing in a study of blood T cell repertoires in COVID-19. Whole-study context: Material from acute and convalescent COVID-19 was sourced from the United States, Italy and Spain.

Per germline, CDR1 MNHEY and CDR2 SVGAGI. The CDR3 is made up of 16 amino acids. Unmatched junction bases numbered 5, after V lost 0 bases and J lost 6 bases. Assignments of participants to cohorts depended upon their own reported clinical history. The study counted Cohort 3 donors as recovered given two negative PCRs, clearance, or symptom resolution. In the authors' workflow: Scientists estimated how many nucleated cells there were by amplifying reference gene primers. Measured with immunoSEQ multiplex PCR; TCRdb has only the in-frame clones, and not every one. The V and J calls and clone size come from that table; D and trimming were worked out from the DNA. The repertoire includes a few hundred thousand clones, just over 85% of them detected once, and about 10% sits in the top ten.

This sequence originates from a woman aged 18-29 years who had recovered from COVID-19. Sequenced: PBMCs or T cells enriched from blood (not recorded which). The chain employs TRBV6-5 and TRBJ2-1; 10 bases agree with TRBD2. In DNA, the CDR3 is TGTGCCAGCAGTTACTCGTCGGCTAGCGGGGGCAATGAGCAGTTCTTC. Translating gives CASSYSSASGGNEQFF.